This T cell receptor (beta chain) was profiled in a study of cytomegalovirus exposure and HLA in healthy donors. Study observations and caveats: Among TCR beta chains, those listed as cytomegalovirus-associated numbered about 160. There were some public TCRs occurring in many donors, but most TCR sequences were rare. First-cohort TCR clusters tended to co-occur in the roughly 130 validation repertoires, a later analysis found.

Produced via immunoSEQ multiplex PCR; TCRdb's table is partial and in-frame only. The sample yields about 140,000 clones, about 86% seen once. Germline V gene data show CDR1 as LNHDA and CDR2 as SQIVND (reference sequence). The CDR3 sequence is 15 residues long. Trimming removed 7 bases from V and 4 bases from J; junction bases left unmatched: 12. Regarding this clone: Its antigen remains unidentified.

V is TRBV19 and J is TRBJ1-2; the match to TRBD1 covers 7 bases. The specimen sequenced was PBMCs. This TCR derives from a woman under 30 in good health and CMV-seropositive. The CDR3 loop reads CASTTGTAPIYGYTF. The CDR3 nucleotides read TGTGCCAGTACCACTGGGACAGCCCCTATCTATGGCTACACCTTC.